This T cell receptor (beta chain) came from a study of T-cell reconstitution after alpha-beta-depleted transplantation in children. For TCRbeta, the library was prepared with unique molecular identifiers. TCRdb itself ran the PCR reads through MiXCR, one entry per CDR3 protein. The sample yields some 550,000 distinct CDR3 sequences, approximately 20% seen once. Trimming took 1 base from V and 3 from J, leaving 10 bases between them. CDR1 and CDR2 from the germline V gene are MNHNS and SASEGT. The CDR3 has 14 amino acids. This clonotype has more than one count but fewer than ten. The chain combines TRBV6-1 with TRBJ2-7; D is uncertain. The sequenced sample was PBMCs from the stem cell graft donor, obtained from the stem cell graft. This TCR was recovered from a human donor who donated a stem cell graft to a child with acute lymphoblastic leukemia. CDR3 sequence: CASSEGLDGYEQYF. DNA for the CDR3: TGTGCCAGCAGTGAAGGCCTCGATGGCTACGAGCAGTACTTC.